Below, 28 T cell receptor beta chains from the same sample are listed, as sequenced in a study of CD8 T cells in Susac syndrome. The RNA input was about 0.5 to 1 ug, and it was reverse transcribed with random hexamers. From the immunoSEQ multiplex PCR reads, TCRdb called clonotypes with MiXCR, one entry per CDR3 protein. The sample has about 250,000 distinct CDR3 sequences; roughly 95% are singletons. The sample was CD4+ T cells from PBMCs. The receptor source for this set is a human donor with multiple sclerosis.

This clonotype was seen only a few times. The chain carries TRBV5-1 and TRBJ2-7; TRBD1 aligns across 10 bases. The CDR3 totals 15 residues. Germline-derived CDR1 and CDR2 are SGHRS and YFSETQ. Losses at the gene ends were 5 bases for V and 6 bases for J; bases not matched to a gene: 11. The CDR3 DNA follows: TGCGCCAGCAGGGCCGGGACAGGGGAATGGAGCGAGCAGTACTTC. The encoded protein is CASRAGTGEWSEQYF.

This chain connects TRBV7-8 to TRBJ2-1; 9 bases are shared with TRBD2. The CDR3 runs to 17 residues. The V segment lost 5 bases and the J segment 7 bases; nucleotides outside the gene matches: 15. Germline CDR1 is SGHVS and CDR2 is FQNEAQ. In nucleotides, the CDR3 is TGTGCCAGCAGCACGACCGGACTAGCGTGGCGTGGGAATGAGCAGTTCTTC. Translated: CASSTTGLAWRGNEQFF.

The CDR3 spells CASSSKTSGSLKTQYF. The CDR3 coding sequence is TGTGCCAGCAGCTCAAAAACTAGCGGGAGTTTGAAGACCCAGTACTTC. The genes are TRBV5-4 and TRBJ2-5; the match to TRBD2 covers 11 bases. Germline V lookup: CDR1 SGHNT, CDR2 YYREEE (reference sequence). After removal of 3 bases from V and 6 bases from J, the junction contained 10 bases not matched to a gene. The CDR3 spans 16 residues.

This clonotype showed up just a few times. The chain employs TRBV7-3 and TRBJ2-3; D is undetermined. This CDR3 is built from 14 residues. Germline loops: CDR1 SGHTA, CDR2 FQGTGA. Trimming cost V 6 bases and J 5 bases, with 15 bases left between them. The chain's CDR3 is CASSPGIAGDTQYF. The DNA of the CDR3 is TGTGCCAGCAGTCCTGGGATAGCAGGAGATACGCAGTATTTT.

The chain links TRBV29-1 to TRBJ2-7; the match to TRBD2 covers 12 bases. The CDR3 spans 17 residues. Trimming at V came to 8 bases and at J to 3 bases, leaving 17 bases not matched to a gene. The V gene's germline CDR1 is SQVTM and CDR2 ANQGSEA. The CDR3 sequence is CSTTGLAGGRDLYEQYV. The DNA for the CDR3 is TGCAGCACCACGGGGCTAGCGGGAGGGCGAGACCTCTACGAGCAGTACGTC.

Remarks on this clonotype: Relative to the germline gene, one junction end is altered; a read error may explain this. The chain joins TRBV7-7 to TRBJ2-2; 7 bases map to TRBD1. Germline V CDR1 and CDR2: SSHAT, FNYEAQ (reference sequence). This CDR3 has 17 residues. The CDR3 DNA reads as TGTGCTAGCAGCCCGCGCGCGGCAGGGGGGAACACCGGGGAGCTGTTTTTT. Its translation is CASSPRAAGGNTGELFF. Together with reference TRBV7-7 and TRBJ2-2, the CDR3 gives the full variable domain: GAGVSQSPRYKVTKRGQDVTLRCDPISSHATLYWYQQALGQGPEFLTYFNYEAQPDKSGLPSDRFSAERPEGSISTLTIQRTEQRDSAMYRCASSPRAAGGNTGELFFGEGSRLTVL.

DNA of the CDR3: TGTGCCAGTAGTATACAGGGGGCCTCATCCTACGAGCAGTACTTC. Its protein is CASSIQGASSYEQYF. This sequence joins TRBV19 and TRBJ2-7; 8 positions agree with TRBD1. This CDR3 is built from 15 residues. Per germline, CDR1 LNHDA and CDR2 SQIVND (reference sequence). V lost 2 bases to trimming and J lost 1 base; unmatched junction nucleotides: 4.

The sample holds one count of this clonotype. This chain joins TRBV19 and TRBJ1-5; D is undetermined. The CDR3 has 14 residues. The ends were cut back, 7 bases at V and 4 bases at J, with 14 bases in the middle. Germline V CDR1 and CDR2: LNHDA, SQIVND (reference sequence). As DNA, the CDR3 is TGTGCCAGTACCGTATTAACCGGGAATCAGCCCCAGCATTTT. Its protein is CASTVLTGNQPQHF.

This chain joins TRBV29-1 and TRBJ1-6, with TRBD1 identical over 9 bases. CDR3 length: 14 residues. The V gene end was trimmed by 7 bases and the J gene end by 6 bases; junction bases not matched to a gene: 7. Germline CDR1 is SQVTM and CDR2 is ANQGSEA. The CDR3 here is CSARTGARNSPLHF. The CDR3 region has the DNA TGCAGCGCCCGGACAGGGGCCCGTAATTCACCCCTCCACTTT.

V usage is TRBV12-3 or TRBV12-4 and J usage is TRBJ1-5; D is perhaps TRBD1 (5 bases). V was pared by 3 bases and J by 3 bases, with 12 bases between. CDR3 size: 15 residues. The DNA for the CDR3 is TGTGCCAGCAGTTTGCCAGGGATCGCCAATCAGCCCCAGCATTTT. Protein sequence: CASSLPGIANQPQHF.

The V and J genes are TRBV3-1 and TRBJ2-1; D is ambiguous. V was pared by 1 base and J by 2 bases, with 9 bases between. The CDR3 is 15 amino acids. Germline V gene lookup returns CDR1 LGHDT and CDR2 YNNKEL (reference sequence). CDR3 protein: CASSQGINAYNEQFF. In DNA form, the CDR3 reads TGTGCCAGCAGCCAAGGGATTAACGCCTACAATGAGCAGTTCTTC.

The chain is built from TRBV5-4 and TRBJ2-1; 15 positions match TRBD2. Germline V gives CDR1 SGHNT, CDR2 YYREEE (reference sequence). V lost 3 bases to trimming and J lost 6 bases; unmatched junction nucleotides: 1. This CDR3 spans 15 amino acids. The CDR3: CASSWTSGRGNEQFF. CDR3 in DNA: TGTGCCAGCAGCTGGACTAGCGGGAGGGGCAATGAGCAGTTCTTC.

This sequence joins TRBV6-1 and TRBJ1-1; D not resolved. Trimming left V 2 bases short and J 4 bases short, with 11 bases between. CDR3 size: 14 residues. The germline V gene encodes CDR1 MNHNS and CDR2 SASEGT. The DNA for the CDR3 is TGTGCCAGCAGTGAATCGTGGGAGGGCACTGAAGCTTTCTTT. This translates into CASSESWEGTEAFF.

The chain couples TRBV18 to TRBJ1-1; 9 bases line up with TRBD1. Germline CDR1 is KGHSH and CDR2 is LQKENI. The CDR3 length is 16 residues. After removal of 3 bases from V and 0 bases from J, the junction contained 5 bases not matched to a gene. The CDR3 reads CASSPNRGPMNTEAFF. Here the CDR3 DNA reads TGTGCCAGCTCACCCAACAGGGGGCCCATGAACACTGAAGCTTTCTTT.

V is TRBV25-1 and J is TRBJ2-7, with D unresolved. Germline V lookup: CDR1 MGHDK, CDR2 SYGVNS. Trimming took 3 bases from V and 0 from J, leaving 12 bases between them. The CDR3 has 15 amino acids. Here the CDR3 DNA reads TGTGCCAGCAGTGAGCCAAGAGCGAGCTCCTACGAGCAGTACGTC. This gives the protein CASSEPRASSYEQYV.

The chain's CDR3 is CASSDSGRAYEQYV. DNA of the CDR3: TGTGCCAGCAGTGATAGCGGGAGGGCCTACGAGCAGTACGTC. The rearrangement links TRBV12-3 or TRBV12-4 to TRBJ2-7; 11 positions agree with TRBD2. V lost 5 bases, J lost 2 bases, and 2 bases stayed unmatched. This CDR3 has 14 amino acids.

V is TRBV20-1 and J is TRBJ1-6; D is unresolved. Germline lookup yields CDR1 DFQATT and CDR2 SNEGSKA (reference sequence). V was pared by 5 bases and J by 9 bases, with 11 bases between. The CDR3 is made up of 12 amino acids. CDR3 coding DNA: TGCAGTGCTGCATTCGGGGTTTCACCCCTCCACTTT. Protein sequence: CSAAFGVSPLHF.

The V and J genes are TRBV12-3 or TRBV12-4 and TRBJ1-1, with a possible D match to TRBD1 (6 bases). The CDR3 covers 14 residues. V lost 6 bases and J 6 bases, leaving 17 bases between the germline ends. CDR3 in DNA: TGTGCCAGCAGGGTACAGGGTAGAGGGGCTGAAGCTTTCTTT. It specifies CASRVQGRGAEAFF.

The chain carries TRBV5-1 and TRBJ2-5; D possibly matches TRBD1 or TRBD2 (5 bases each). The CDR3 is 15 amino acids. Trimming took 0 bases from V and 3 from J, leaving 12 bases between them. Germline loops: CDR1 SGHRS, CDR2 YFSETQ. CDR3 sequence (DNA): TGCGCCAGCAGCTTGGGCCCCGGGGCCAAAGAGACCCAGTACTTC. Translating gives CASSLGPGAKETQYF.

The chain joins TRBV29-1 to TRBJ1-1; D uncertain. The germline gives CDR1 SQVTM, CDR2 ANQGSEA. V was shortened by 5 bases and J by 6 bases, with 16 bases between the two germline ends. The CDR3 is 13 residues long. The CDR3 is CSVTSRAIPEAFF. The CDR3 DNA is TGCAGCGTTACGTCGAGGGCCATCCCTGAAGCTTTCTTT.

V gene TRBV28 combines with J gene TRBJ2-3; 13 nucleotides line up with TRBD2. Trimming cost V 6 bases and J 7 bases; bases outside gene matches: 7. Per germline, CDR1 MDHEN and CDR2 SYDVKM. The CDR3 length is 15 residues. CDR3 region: CASSQLAGGPNTQYF. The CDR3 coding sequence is TGTGCCAGCAGCCAACTAGCGGGGGGGCCAAATACGCAGTATTTT. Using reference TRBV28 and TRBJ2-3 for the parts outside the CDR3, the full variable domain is DVKVTQSSRYLVKRTGEKVFLECVQDMDHENMFWYRQDPGLGLRLIYFSYDVKMKEKGDIPEGYSVSREKKERFSLILESASTNQTSMYLCASSQLAGGPNTQYFGPGTRLTVL.

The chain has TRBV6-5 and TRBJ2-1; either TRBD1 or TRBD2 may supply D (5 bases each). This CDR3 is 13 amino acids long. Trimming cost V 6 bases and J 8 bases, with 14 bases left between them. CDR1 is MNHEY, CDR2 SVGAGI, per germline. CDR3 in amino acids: CASSKTRGDEQFF. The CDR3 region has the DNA TGTGCCAGCAGCAAAACAAGGGGAGATGAGCAGTTCTTC.

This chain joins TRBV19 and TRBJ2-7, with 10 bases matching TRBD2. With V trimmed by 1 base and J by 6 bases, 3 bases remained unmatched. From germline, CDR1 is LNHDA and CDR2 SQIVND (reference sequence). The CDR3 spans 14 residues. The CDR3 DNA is TGTGCCAGTAGTATAGTAGCGGGGGGCTCCGAGCAGTACTTC. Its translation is CASSIVAGGSEQYF.

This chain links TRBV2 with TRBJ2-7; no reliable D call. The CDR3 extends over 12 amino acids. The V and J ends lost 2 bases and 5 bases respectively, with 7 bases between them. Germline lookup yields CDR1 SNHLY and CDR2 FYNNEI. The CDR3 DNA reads TGTGCCAGCAGTGAACACCAGAACGAGCAGTACGTC. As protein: CASSEHQNEQYV.

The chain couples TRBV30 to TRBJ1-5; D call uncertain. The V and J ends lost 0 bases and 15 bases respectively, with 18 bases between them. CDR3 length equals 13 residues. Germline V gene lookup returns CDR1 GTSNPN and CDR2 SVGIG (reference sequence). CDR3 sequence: CAWSVKHAVISHF. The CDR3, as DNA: TGTGCCTGGAGTGTTAAGCACGCCGTTATCTCGCATTTT.

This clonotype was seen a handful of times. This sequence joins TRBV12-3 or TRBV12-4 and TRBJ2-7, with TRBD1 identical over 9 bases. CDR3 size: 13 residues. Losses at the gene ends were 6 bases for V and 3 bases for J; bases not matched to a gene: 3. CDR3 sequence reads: CASSAGQGYEQYF. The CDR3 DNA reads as TGTGCCAGCAGCGCGGGACAGGGCTACGAGCAGTACTTC.

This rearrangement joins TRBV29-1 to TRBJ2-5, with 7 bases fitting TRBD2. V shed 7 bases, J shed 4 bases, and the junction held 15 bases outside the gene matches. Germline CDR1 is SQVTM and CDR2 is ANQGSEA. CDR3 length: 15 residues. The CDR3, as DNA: TGCAGCGCCCCAGCGCCAGGGACTAACCGAGAGACCCAGTACTTC. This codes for CSAPAPGTNRETQYF. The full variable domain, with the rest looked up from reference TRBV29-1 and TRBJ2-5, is SAVISQKPSRDICQRGTSLTIQCQVDSQVTMMFWYRQQPGQSLTLIATANQGSEATYESGFVIDKFPISRPNLTFSTLTVSNMSPEDSSIYLCSAPAPGTNRETQYFGPGTRLLVL.

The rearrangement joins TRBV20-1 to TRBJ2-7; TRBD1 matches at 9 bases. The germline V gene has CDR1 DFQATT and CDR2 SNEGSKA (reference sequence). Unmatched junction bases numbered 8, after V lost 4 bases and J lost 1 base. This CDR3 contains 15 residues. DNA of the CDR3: TGCAGTGCTACTAACGCCGGGACAGGGTCCTACGAGCAGTACTTC. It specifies CSATNAGTGSYEQYF.